The 19 T cell receptor beta chains below all came from one sample that was sequenced in a study of T-cell memory formation after mild COVID-19 (dated by TCRdb to the early 2020s). Library method: 5' RACE. The data were produced on an Illumina NovaSeq 6000. TCRdb ran its own pipeline on the public reads, namely fastp trimming at Q25 and MiXCR clone calling, and kept in-frame beta chains. Rows with one shared CDR3 protein collapse into an entry with the most common genes and DNA. This sample gives hundreds of thousands of distinct CDR3 sequences in total; over 13% of them show up just once. The ten top clones hold about 20% of the sample. Sequences were obtained from PBMCs or a T cell subset sorted from them (not recorded which). The receptors here all came from a man between 18 and 29 years old who had mild COVID-19 (a few samples of this study predate the infection). The sample titles of this study are shuffled in the database, so cell type and time point are left out; the donor was told from shared clones.

In its sample, this clonotype was seen a few times. The rearrangement uses TRBV11-2 and TRBJ2-1; 8 nucleotides match TRBD2. The CDR3 is 17 amino acids. Germline V CDR1 and CDR2: SGHAT, FQNNGV. V shed 3 bases, J shed 4 bases, and the junction held 11 bases outside the gene matches. CDR3 coding DNA: TGTGCCAGCAGCTTTTCCCTAAGCGGGGGAAAATACAATGAGCAGTTCTTC. Translation gives CASSFSLSGGKYNEQFF. Combining the CDR3 with reference TRBV11-2 and TRBJ2-1 gives the whole variable domain EAGVAQSPRYKIIEKRQSVAFWCNPISGHATLYWYQQILGQGPKLLIQFQNNGVVDDSQLPKDRFSAERLKGVDSTLKIQPAKLEDSAVYLCASSFSLSGGKYNEQFFGPGTRLTVL.

The chain employs TRBV2 and TRBJ1-1; the D is unclear. The CDR3 covers 12 residues. The ends were cut back, 4 bases at V and 11 bases at J, with 14 bases in the middle. Germline V lookup: CDR1 SNHLY, CDR2 FYNNEI. In DNA form, the CDR3 reads TGTGCCAGCAGTGTAACCCTTTCGCACGCTTTCTTT. Protein product: CASSVTLSHAFF.

The V gene is TRBV28, the J gene TRBJ2-2; possibly TRBD2 for D (6 bases). Germline CDR1 reads MDHEN; CDR2 reads SYDVKM. The CDR3 runs to 14 residues. V lost 3 bases, J lost 8 bases, and 13 bases lay in between. The CDR3 coding sequence is TGTGCCAGCAGTTTCCGACTAGGAGGTGGGGAGCTGTTTTTT. Amino acid sequence: CASSFRLGGGELFF.

The J gene is TRBJ1-5, the V gene TRBV7-9; D unclear. The CDR3 extends over 12 amino acids. V was cut by 8 bases and J by 3 bases, with 8 bases left in between. Germline lookup yields CDR1 SEHNR and CDR2 FQNEAQ (reference sequence). The CDR3 reads CASSGNNQPQHF. DNA for the CDR3: TGTGCCAGCTCTGGGAACAATCAGCCCCAGCATTTT.

The genes are TRBV5-1 and TRBJ2-5; 10 bases are shared with TRBD2. The CDR3 totals 15 residues. Trimming at V came to 3 bases and at J to 4 bases, leaving 6 bases not matched to a gene. Looked up from germline, CDR1 is SGHRS and CDR2 is YFSETQ. The CDR3 reads CASSSQTSGRETQYF. Here the CDR3 DNA reads TGCGCCAGCAGCTCCCAGACTAGCGGGCGAGAGACCCAGTACTTC.

This clonotype occurred many times. The chain recombines TRBV7-2 with TRBJ1-2, with 11 bases matching TRBD1. CDR3 length: 14 amino acids. V lost 4 bases and J lost 4; bases outside the gene matches: 2. Germline assignment: CDR1 SGHTA and CDR2 FQGNSA. CDR3 region: CASSSGQGAYGYTF. For the CDR3, the DNA is TGTGCCAGCAGCTCTGGACAGGGGGCCTATGGCTACACCTTC.

This clonotype was detected a few times. The chain recombines TRBV5-1 with TRBJ1-2; weak D call: TRBD1 (6 bases). Trimming took 1 base from V and 3 from J, leaving 10 bases between them. The CDR3 spans 14 residues. The germline V gene encodes CDR1 SGHRS and CDR2 YFSETQ. The chain's CDR3 is CASSLSAGDYGYTF. In nucleotides, the CDR3 is TGCGCCAGCAGCTTGTCGGCAGGGGACTATGGCTACACCTTC.

A few counts support this clonotype. The chain joins TRBV20-1 to TRBJ2-1; D is unresolved. This CDR3 contains 14 residues. Germline values: CDR1 DFQATT, CDR2 SNEGSKA (reference sequence). V was trimmed by 3 bases and J by 7 bases, leaving 16 bases between them. The CDR3 here is CSASIPSLVNEQFF. Here the CDR3 DNA reads TGCAGTGCTAGTATCCCTAGTCTGGTGAATGAGCAGTTCTTC.

This chain connects TRBV4-1 to TRBJ1-6; 9 nucleotides agree with TRBD1. V shed 0 bases, J shed 8 bases, and the junction held 11 bases outside the gene matches. The length of the CDR3 is 18 residues. Germline lookup yields CDR1 MGHRA and CDR2 YSYEKL. The CDR3: CASSQERTGATSYSPLHF. CDR3 nucleotides: TGCGCCAGCAGCCAAGAGAGGACAGGGGCGACGAGCTATTCACCCCTCCACTTT.

In this sample, this clonotype turned up many times. The V gene is TRBV24-1, the J gene TRBJ1-1, with D maybe TRBD1 (5 bases). Trimming stripped 3 bases from V and 10 bases from J, with 11 bases between. The CDR3 extends over 12 amino acids. Looked up from germline, CDR1 is KGHDR and CDR2 is SFDVKD. The CDR3 spells CATSDKWGSAFF. Here the CDR3 DNA reads TGTGCCACCAGTGATAAATGGGGGTCAGCTTTCTTT.

This chain joins TRBV7-2 and TRBJ2-1; 9 bases fit TRBD2. The CDR3 runs to 16 residues. V lost 6 bases to trimming and J lost 7 bases; unmatched junction nucleotides: 13. The V gene's germline CDR1 is SGHTA and CDR2 FQGNSA. CDR3 sequence (DNA): TGTGCCAGCAGTTCCCCCCCGGGACTAGCCAAAAATGAGCAGTTCTTC. This codes for CASSSPPGLAKNEQFF.

The V and J genes are TRBV12-3 or TRBV12-4 and TRBJ1-5, with D hard to call. This CDR3 has 14 residues. Trimming removed 2 bases at V and 0 bases at J, with 5 bases between. DNA of the CDR3: TGTGCCAGCAGTTTAAGTCCTAGCAATCAGCCCCAGCATTTT. It is translated as CASSLSPSNQPQHF.

The chain employs TRBV6-6 and TRBJ2-5, with TRBD1 matching over 12 bases. The CDR3 consists of 16 residues. Germline V gene data show CDR1 as MNHNY and CDR2 as SVGAGI (reference sequence). Unmatched junction bases numbered 9, after V lost 5 bases and J lost 5 bases. The CDR3 DNA reads as TGTGCCAGCAGTAAAGGGACAGGGGGCGGGAGGGAGACCCAGTACTTC. It yields the protein CASSKGTGGGRETQYF.

This clonotype appeared a few times. The chain carries TRBV2 and TRBJ2-5; D perhaps matches TRBD2 (6 bases). The CDR3 is 14 amino acids. The germline gives CDR1 SNHLY, CDR2 FYNNEI. V lost 3 bases and J lost 2, with 10 bases in between. The CDR3 DNA follows: TGTGCCAGCAGTGAGGGACTGCTACAAGAGACCCAGTACTTC. The encoded protein is CASSEGLLQETQYF.

The chain employs TRBV27 and TRBJ1-2; TRBD1 agrees at 7 bases. Germline-derived CDR1 and CDR2 are MNHEY and SMNVEV (reference sequence). This CDR3 has 15 amino acids. The ends lost 7 bases at V and 4 bases at J; junction bases unmatched: 12. CDR3 residues: CASTPLPRGTYGYTF. In nucleotides, the CDR3 is TGTGCCAGCACCCCCTTGCCCAGGGGGACCTATGGCTACACCTTC.

This clonotype was found a few times. The rearrangement links TRBV5-1 to TRBJ1-2, with 12 bases lining up with TRBD1. The CDR3 loop spans 16 amino acids. V was clipped by 4 bases and J by 3 bases; unmatched bases: 7. In germline, CDR1 is SGHRS, CDR2 YFSETQ. The CDR3 nucleotides read TGCGCCAGCAGCGTGACCGGGACAGGGGGCCACTATGGCTACACCTTC. It specifies CASSVTGTGGHYGYTF.

This clonotype was observed a handful of times. This sequence joins TRBV5-1 and TRBJ1-1; 9 bases are shared with TRBD1. Trimming at V came to 4 bases and at J to 0 bases, leaving 7 bases not matched to a gene. Germline CDR1 is SGHRS and CDR2 is YFSETQ. The CDR3 extends over 16 amino acids. The CDR3 DNA follows: TGCGCCAGCAGCCCGCGACAGGGGGAGATGAACACTGAAGCTTTCTTT. Protein product: CASSPRQGEMNTEAFF. Full variable domain (missing parts from reference TRBV5-1 and TRBJ1-1): KAGVTQTPRYLIKTRGQQVTLSCSPISGHRSVSWYQQTPGQGLQFLFEYFSETQRNKGNFPGRFSGRQFSNSRSEMNVSTLELGDSALYLCASSPRQGEMNTEAFFGQGTRLTVV.

The rearrangement links TRBV25-1 to TRBJ1-1, with 7 bases matching TRBD1. The J segment lost 10 bases and the V segment lost 6 bases, leaving 11 bases of the junction unmatched. The CDR3 extends over 13 amino acids. The V gene's germline CDR1 is MGHDK and CDR2 SYGVNS. The CDR3 sequence: CASSETGLAGAFF. The CDR3 coding sequence is TGTGCCAGCAGCGAGACAGGGTTGGCCGGAGCTTTCTTT.

This clonotype was counted ten times or more. The chain employs TRBV2 and TRBJ1-2; D remains unclear. The CDR3 spans 12 residues. The germline V and J ends were trimmed by 3 bases and 5 bases, with 7 bases remaining between them. Germline values: CDR1 SNHLY, CDR2 FYNNEI. CDR3 sequence (DNA): TGTGCCAGCAGTGACAGGTTATATGGCTACACCTTC. Protein product: CASSDRLYGYTF.